The entry below gives a single TCR beta chain sequence along with its context. This sample was included in a study of technical replicates of blood from a few donors. Some clones are missing from TCRdb's copy, which holds only in-frame ones; the method was immunoSEQ multiplex PCR. Here the sample spans more than 70,000 clones, 90% to 97% being singletons. V gave up 6 bases and J gave up 3 bases, with 12 bases separating them. The V gene's germline CDR1 is LNHDA and CDR2 SQIVND (reference sequence). CDR3 length equals 13 residues. The chain recombines TRBV19 with TRBJ2-7; D gene ambiguous. The receptor was derived from a human donor in good health. What was sequenced was T cells isolated from PBMCs. The CDR3 reads CASSGPLVYEQYF. The CDR3 nucleotides are TGTGCCAGTAGCGGCCCGCTAGTCTACGAGCAGTACTTC.